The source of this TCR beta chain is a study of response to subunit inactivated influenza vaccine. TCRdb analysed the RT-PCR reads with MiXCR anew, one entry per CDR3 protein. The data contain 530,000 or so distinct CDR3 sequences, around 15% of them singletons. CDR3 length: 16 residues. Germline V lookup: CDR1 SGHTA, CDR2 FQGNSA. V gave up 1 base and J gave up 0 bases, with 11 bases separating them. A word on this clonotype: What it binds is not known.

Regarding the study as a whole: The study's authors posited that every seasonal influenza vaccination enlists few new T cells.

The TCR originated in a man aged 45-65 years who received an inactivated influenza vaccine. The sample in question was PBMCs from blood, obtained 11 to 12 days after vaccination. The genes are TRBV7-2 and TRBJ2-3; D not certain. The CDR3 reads CASSLEARISTDTQYF. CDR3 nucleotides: TGTGCCAGCAGCTTAGAAGCCAGGATAAGCACAGATACGCAGTATTTT.